These 5 T cell receptor beta chains originate from one sample sequenced in a study of cytomegalovirus exposure and HLA in healthy donors listed by TCRdb under 2017. The method behind the library was the immunoSEQ multiplex PCR assay. For the multiplex PCR, a mixture combining 60 forward primers for TCR Vbeta segments and 13 reverse primers for TCR Jbeta segments was used. The immuneACCESS repertoire file appears here via TCRdb, limited to in-frame rearrangements. These files lack a portion of the clones; in checked studies, under half of the deficit traces to unresolved V genes, and the cause of the others is not known. The sample yields 93,000 or so clones; around 60% were counted once. The top ten hold less than 3.5% of the sample. Specimen: PBMCs. Source of these receptors: a woman aged 45-65 years in good health and CMV-seronegative.

This chain joins TRBV5-1 and TRBJ2-6; maybe TRBD2 (5 bases). Germline CDR1 is SGHRS and CDR2 is YFSETQ. V dropped 1 base and J dropped 3 bases, with 8 bases sitting between them. This CDR3 comprises 15 residues. CDR3 nucleotides: TGCGCCAGCAGCTTGTCTGCGGGTGGGGCCAACGTCCTGACTTTC. Protein sequence: CASSLSAGGANVLTF.

The chain combines TRBV4-1 with TRBJ1-5, with a tentative D call TRBD1 (6 bases). The CDR3 runs 16 residues. Trimming removed 1 base from V and 6 bases from J, with 16 bases in between. The germline V gene encodes CDR1 MGHRA and CDR2 YSYEKL. CDR3: CASSQGSLGAAQPQHF. In DNA form, the CDR3 reads TGCGCCAGCAGCCAAGGTTCTCTGGGGGCGGCTCAGCCCCAGCATTTT.

The genes are TRBV7-9 and TRBJ2-1; a weak D match, TRBD1 (6 bases). V was trimmed by 5 bases and J by 3 bases, leaving 17 bases between them. Looked up from germline, CDR1 is SEHNR and CDR2 is FQNEAQ (reference sequence). This CDR3 comprises 16 residues. CDR3: CASSRRTDIHYNEQFF. CDR3 coding DNA: TGTGCCAGCAGCAGAAGGACAGATATACACTACAATGAGCAGTTCTTC.

This chain connects TRBV28 to TRBJ1-1, with a tentative D call TRBD1 (5 bases). CDR3 length: 17 amino acids. The V and J ends lost 5 bases and 2 bases respectively, with 21 bases between them. CDR1 and CDR2 (germline): MDHEN, SYDVKM. The CDR3 loop reads CASSNVHSREYNTEAFF. CDR3 bases: TGTGCCAGCAGTAACGTACACAGCAGGGAATATAACACTGAAGCTTTCTTT. The complete variable domain, with remaining parts taken from reference TRBV28 and TRBJ1-1, reads DVKVTQSSRYLVKRTGEKVFLECVQDMDHENMFWYRQDPGLGLRLIYFSYDVKMKEKGDIPEGYSVSREKKERFSLILESASTNQTSMYLCASSNVHSREYNTEAFFGQGTRLTVV.

This rearrangement joins TRBV5-6 to TRBJ1-2; D is perhaps TRBD1 (5 bases). V gave up 4 bases and J gave up 4 bases, with 11 bases separating them. The germline gives CDR1 SGHDT, CDR2 YYEEEE. This CDR3 region has 13 residues. For the CDR3, the DNA is TGTGCCAGCAGCCTCGGAGGGGCCTATGGCTACACCTTC. Translation gives CASSLGGAYGYTF.